These 22 T cell receptor beta chains came from one sample sequenced in a study of tumor-infiltrating lymphocytes in primary liver carcinoma. Unsorted bulk tissue (roughly 19-31 mg) underwent RNA and DNA co-extraction. The authors made TCR beta cDNA from about 500 ng total RNA with a constant-region primer. Library construction for TCR beta comprised three nested multiplex PCR rounds performed with slightly modified ARM-PCR. For approximately 11 cycles apiece, the opening two PCR rounds ran with TRBV1-TRBV30 forward primers and a C-beta reverse primer. TCRdb analysed the multiplex PCR reads with MiXCR anew, one entry per CDR3 protein. Among 50,000 to 70,000 distinct CDR3 sequences listed, less than 75% were seen once. Sequencing input: liver tumor tissue from sampling region 2. The subset is: tumor region T2, inferior pole. These TCRs come from a man between 35 and 55 years old with primary liver carcinoma and hepatitis B virus infection.

The rearrangement joins TRBV4-1 to TRBJ2-5, with D possibly being TRBD2 (6 bases). The CDR3 runs to 17 residues. Trimming pared 0 bases from V and 2 bases from J, leaving 16 bases between. CDR1 and CDR2 (germline): MGHRA, YSYEKL. The CDR3 loop is CASSQDSCGAQQETQYF. CDR3 in DNA: TGCGCCAGCAGCCAAGATTCCTGCGGGGCCCAGCAAGAGACCCAGTACTTC.

This clonotype has more than one count but fewer than ten. One junction end disagrees with the germline gene, perhaps due to a read error. This sequence joins TRBV20-1 and TRBJ2-3; 7 bases are shared with TRBD2. CDR1 DFQATT and CDR2 SNEGSKA come from the germline V gene (reference sequence). The CDR3 is 13 amino acids. For the CDR3, the DNA is TGCAGTGCTGATGGCGGGAGCACAGAGACGCAGTATTTT. Encoded protein: CSADGGSTETQYF.

This clonotype was seen a few times. It may be a read error: a sequence one base away is much more abundant. The chain recombines TRBV29-1 with TRBJ1-1; D gene unclear. The CDR3 loop spans 15 amino acids. V lost 4 bases and J lost 0, with 15 bases in between. The germline gives CDR1 SQVTM, CDR2 ANQGSEA. The CDR3 loop is CSVAPGCGMNTEAFF. CDR3 coding DNA: TGCAGCGTTGCCCCGGGATGTGGAATGAACACTGAAGCTTTCTTT.

A remark on this clonotype: A read error may be the cause here, since a much bigger clone is one base away. The chain links TRBV6-1 to TRBJ2-1; a possible D gene is TRBD1 (5 bases). Looked up from germline, CDR1 is MNHNS and CDR2 is SASEGT. V lost 1 base and J lost 6, with 13 bases in between. The CDR3 covers 15 residues. Here the CDR3 reads CASSEERQLFNEQFF. The CDR3 nucleotides read TGTGCCAGCAGTGAAGAGCGACAGCTATTCAATGAGCAGTTCTTC.

This clonotype has only one observation. Germline is not matched at one junction end, which may reflect a read error. The V call is TRBV4-3, the J call TRBJ2-7, with D tentatively TRBD2 (6 bases). This CDR3 has 15 residues. Germline V gives CDR1 LGHNA, CDR2 YSLEER. This chain's CDR3 is CTSIQEHGSNYGQYF. The CDR3 DNA follows: TGCACCAGCATCCAAGAGCACGGGAGTAACTACGGGCAATACTTC.

The sample holds a few counts of this clonotype. A junction end diverges from the germline sequence, so it may reflect a read error. The J gene is TRBJ2-7, the V gene TRBV5-5; TRBD2 agrees at 8 bases. This CDR3 has 16 amino acids. Germline V CDR1 and CDR2: SGHKS, YYEKEE (reference sequence). This CDR3 is CASSLVIGAGVWEHYF. DNA of the CDR3: TGTGCCAGCAGCTTGGTTATAGGAGCGGGAGTATGGGAGCACTACTTC.

This clonotype was counted many times. The DNA of the CDR3 is TGTGCCAGCAGCCAAGCATGGCGCGGATCCTACGAGCAGTACTTC. It encodes CASSQAWRGSYEQYF. V and J are TRBV4-2 and TRBJ2-7; D ambiguous. The CDR3 is 15 residues long. V lost 1 base and J lost 1, with 11 bases in between. Germline CDR1 is LGHNA and CDR2 is YNFKEQ.

As regards this clonotype: One end of the junction is discordant with germline, which a read error may explain. The rearrangement joins TRBV12-3 or TRBV12-4 to TRBJ2-7, with D perhaps matching TRBD2 (5 bases). This CDR3 has 16 residues. DNA of the CDR3: TGTGTCAGCAGTTTAGTCGCGGGTCTCGGTCTCTACGAGCAGTACTTC. Protein sequence: CVSSLVAGLGLYEQYF.

As for this clonotype: The junction departs from the called germline gene at one end, perhaps through a read error. The rearrangement uses TRBV5-5 and TRBJ2-2, with D possibly TRBD2 on 5 matching bases. This CDR3 comprises 15 residues. Per the germline V gene, CDR1 is SGHKS and CDR2 is YYEKEE (reference sequence). The CDR3 DNA follows: TGTGCCAGCAGCTTGTGTTGGACGAACACCGGGGAGCTGTCTTTT. It translates to CASSLCWTNTGELSF. The variable domain in full, with the rest retrieved from reference TRBV5-5 and TRBJ2-2, is DAGVTQSPTHLIKTRGQQVTLRCSPISGHKSVSWYQQVLGQGPQFIFQYYEKEERGRGNFPDRFSARQFPNYSSELNVNALLLGDSALYLCASSLCWTNTGELSFGEGSRLTVL.

This rearrangement joins TRBV7-9 to TRBJ1-2; D remains ambiguous. V was cut by 5 bases and J by 7 bases, with 23 bases left in between. Looked up from germline, CDR1 is SEHNR and CDR2 is FQNEAQ (reference sequence). The CDR3 covers 16 residues. The CDR3 region is CASSPEGMLSQCGYTF. The CDR3 DNA sequence: TGTGCCAGCAGCCCCGAAGGCATGCTGTCCCAGTGTGGCTACACCTTC.

Concerning this clonotype itself: A junction boundary mismatches the germline segment, possibly from a read error. The V and J genes are TRBV4-3 and TRBJ1-2; D ambiguous. The length of the CDR3 is 16 residues. Looked up from germline, CDR1 is LGHNA and CDR2 is YSLEER. CDR3 protein: CAGSKNLGFRKYGYTF. Written as DNA, the CDR3 is TGCGCCGGCAGCAAAAATCTAGGATTCCGAAAGTACGGCTACACCTTC.

On this clonotype: A read error may produce the germline difference seen at one junction end. This sequence joins TRBV12-3 or TRBV12-4 and TRBJ1-5; no reliable D call. The CDR3 runs to 15 residues. The CDR3 spells CASSSGQGSNQPQHF. The CDR3 DNA sequence: TGTGCAAGCAGTTCTGGGCAAGGAAGCAATCAGCCCCAGCACTTT.

Concerning this clonotype itself: At one boundary the junction diverges from the germline segment, which might be a read error. This chain joins TRBV12-3 or TRBV12-4 and TRBJ2-1; D is tentatively TRBD1 or TRBD2 (5 bases each). The length of the CDR3 is 17 residues. The CDR3 spells CTSSVRGVVGVVNEHFF. Here the CDR3 DNA reads TGTACCAGCAGTGTACGAGGGGTAGTGGGAGTGGTCAATGAGCACTTCTTC.

This clonotype was seen just once. The V call is TRBV11-2, the J call TRBJ2-5; 8 nucleotides line up with TRBD2. The V segment lost 11 bases and the J segment 8 bases; nucleotides outside the gene matches: 22. Germline lookup yields CDR1 SGHAT and CDR2 FQNNGV. The CDR3 loop spans 16 amino acids. The CDR3: CAVSQTPGGGRDTQYF. CDR3 nucleotide sequence: TGTGCCGTCAGCCAAACTCCTGGCGGGGGGAGAGATACCCAGTACTTC.

About this clonotype: The junction departs from germline at one end; a sequencing error may be responsible. This rearrangement joins TRBV6-6 to TRBJ2-3, with D unclear. Germline loops: CDR1 MNHNY, CDR2 SVGAGI (reference sequence). The CDR3 is made up of 15 amino acids. The CDR3 reads CASSHSNSGTDTQYF. The CDR3 DNA is TGTGCCAGCAGTCACTCGAATAGTGGCACAGATACGCAGTATTTC.

This clonotype was observed at least ten times. The genes are TRBV4-1 and TRBJ2-7; no definite D call. Between the trimmed V and J ends, which lost 3 bases and 0 bases, there was a span of 12 bases. The germline V gene has CDR1 MGHRA and CDR2 YSYEKL. The CDR3 length is 15 residues. The CDR3 sequence is CASSHAGSTSYEQYF. For the CDR3, the DNA is TGCGCCAGCAGCCATGCCGGCAGTACCTCCTACGAGCAGTACTTC.

This clonotype appeared a few times. The chain employs TRBV5-4 and TRBJ1-6; D is possibly TRBD1 (6 bases). This CDR3 contains 14 residues. Germline lookup yields CDR1 SGHNT and CDR2 YYREEE (reference sequence). The V gene lost 6 bases and the J gene lost 7 bases, with 14 bases spanning the gap. CDR3: CASTYGTQNSPLHF. The DNA of the CDR3 is TGTGCCAGCACCTACGGGACACAGAATTCACCCCTCCACTTT.

This clonotype was picked up many times. The rearrangement links TRBV6-2 or TRBV6-3 to TRBJ2-1, with TRBD2 matching 8 bases. CDR3 size: 18 residues. Germline V gives CDR1 MNHEY, CDR2 SVGEGT. The V and J ends lost 6 bases and 2 bases, in that order; junction bases with no gene match: 15. The DNA of the CDR3 is TGTGCCAGCAGACCTCTAGCGGGCGGATTCATACCCTACAATGAGCAGTTCTTC. Translated: CASRPLAGGFIPYNEQFF.

This clonotype has ten or more counts. CDR3 sequence (DNA): TGCGCCAGCAGCGACAGGGTCCCGAACACCGGGGAGCTGTTTTTT. Translation: CASSDRVPNTGELFF. V and J are TRBV5-1 and TRBJ2-2, with 7 bases lining up with TRBD1. This CDR3 has 15 residues. CDR1 and CDR2 (germline): SGHRS, YFSETQ. With 4 bases clipped from V and 0 bases from J, the junction kept 3 bases outside the gene matches.

A remark on this clonotype: Sequence at one end of the junction differs from germline and may be a read error. The chain uses TRBV6-1 and TRBJ2-7, with TRBD1 matching 9 bases. The CDR3 consists of 17 residues. In germline, CDR1 is MNHNS, CDR2 SASEGT. In DNA, the CDR3 is TGTTCCAGCAGTTCTAAAATTGGGACAGGGACCTCCTACGAGCAGTACTTC. This translates into CSSSSKIGTGTSYEQYF.

Note on this clonotype: Sequence at one end of the junction differs from germline and may be a read error. V is TRBV11-2 and J is TRBJ2-3; D unclear. Per germline, CDR1 SGHAT and CDR2 FQNNGV. The CDR3 is made up of 12 amino acids. Written as DNA, the CDR3 is TGTGCCAACAGCGTCAGCACAGATATGCAGTATTTT. It codes for CANSVSTDMQYF.

In the case of this clonotype: A clone one base away is much larger, so this may be a read error. The chain couples TRBV29-1 to TRBJ2-7; D possibly uses TRBD1 or TRBD2 (5 bases each). V shed 4 bases and J shed 2 bases, with 18 bases lying between them. CDR1 SQVTM and CDR2 ANQGSEA come from the germline V gene. This CDR3 is built from 15 residues. The CDR3 loop is CSVACGWGMPYEQYF. As DNA, the CDR3 is TGCAGCGTTGCGTGTGGATGGGGGATGCCCTACGAGCAGTACTTC.